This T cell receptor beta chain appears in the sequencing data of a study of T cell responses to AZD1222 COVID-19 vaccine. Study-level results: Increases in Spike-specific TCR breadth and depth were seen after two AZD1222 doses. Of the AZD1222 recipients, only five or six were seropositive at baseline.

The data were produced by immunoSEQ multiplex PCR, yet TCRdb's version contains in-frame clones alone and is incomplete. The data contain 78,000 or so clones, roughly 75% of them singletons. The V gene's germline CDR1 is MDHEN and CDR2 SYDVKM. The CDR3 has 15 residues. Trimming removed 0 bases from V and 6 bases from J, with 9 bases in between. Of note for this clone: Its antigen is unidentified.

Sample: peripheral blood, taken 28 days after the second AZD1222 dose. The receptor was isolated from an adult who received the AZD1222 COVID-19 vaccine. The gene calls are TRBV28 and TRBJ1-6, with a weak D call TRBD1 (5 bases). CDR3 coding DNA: TGTGCCAGCAGTTTATGGGAGGGGAGTAATTCACCCCTCCACTTT. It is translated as CASSLWEGSNSPLHF.